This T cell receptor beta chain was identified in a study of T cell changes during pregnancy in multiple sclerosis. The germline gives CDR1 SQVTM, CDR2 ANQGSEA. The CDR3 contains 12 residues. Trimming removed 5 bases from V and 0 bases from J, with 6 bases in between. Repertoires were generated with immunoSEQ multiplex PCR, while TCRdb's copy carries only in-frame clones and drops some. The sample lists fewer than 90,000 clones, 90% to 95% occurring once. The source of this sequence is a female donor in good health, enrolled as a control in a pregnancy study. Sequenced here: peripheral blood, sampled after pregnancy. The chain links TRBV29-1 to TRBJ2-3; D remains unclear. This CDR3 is CSVSSSTDTQYF. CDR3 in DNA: TGCAGCGTTTCGTCTAGCACAGATACGCAGTATTTT.